This entry lists 9 T cell receptor beta chains sequenced from one sample in a study of T cell responses to AZD1222 COVID-19 vaccine (dated by TCRdb to 2020 to 2022). According to the study, the label for this sample's time point signals: baseline before first vaccination. Preparation of the library involved the immunoSEQ multiplex PCR assay. TCRdb took over this immuneACCESS table, retaining in-frame rearrangements with V and J assigned. Such tables are incomplete; in checked studies, under half of the missing clones stem from an unresolved V gene, and the remainder is unexplained. This sample lists 20,000 to 25,000 clones; 65% to 90% were detected once. The ten biggest clones cover less than 55% of the sample. Sequenced material: peripheral blood, taken on day 0 of AZD1222 vaccination. These receptors came from an adult in good health.

The chain couples TRBV7-6 to TRBJ2-1; 11 bases are a match to TRBD1. This CDR3 spans 15 amino acids. The ends lost 3 bases at V and 8 bases at J; junction bases unmatched: 6. Germline values: CDR1 SGHVS, CDR2 FNYEAQ. The CDR3 spells CASSFGQGAFDEQFF. The CDR3 nucleotides are TGTGCCAGCAGCTTCGGACAGGGGGCATTTGATGAGCAGTTCTTC.

J is TRBJ1-5 and V is TRBV28; D gene ambiguous. Germline CDR1 reads MDHEN; CDR2 reads SYDVKM. The CDR3 is 11 residues long. Trimming cost V 5 bases and J 5 bases, with 4 bases left between them. CDR3 sequence (DNA): TGTGCCAGCAGTCGAGATCAGCCCCAGCATTTT. As protein: CASSRDQPQHF.

The rearrangement links TRBV7-8 to TRBJ2-7; D gene ambiguous. Trimming removed 2 bases from V and 2 bases from J, with 13 bases in between. This CDR3 contains 15 residues. Germline V gene lookup returns CDR1 SGHVS and CDR2 FQNEAQ. Here the CDR3 reads CASSLLERLAYEQYF. The CDR3 nucleotides are TGTGCCAGCAGCTTATTGGAGAGGCTCGCCTACGAGCAGTACTTC.

The gene calls are TRBV4-1 and TRBJ1-5; D uncertain. Germline CDR1 and CDR2: MGHRA and YSYEKL. The CDR3 spans 15 residues. The V gene lost 0 bases and the J gene lost 4 bases, with 10 bases spanning the gap. The CDR3 loop is CASSQERVKNQPQHF. CDR3 DNA sequence: TGCGCCAGCAGCCAAGAGCGGGTAAAAAATCAGCCCCAGCATTTT.

V is TRBV4-2 and J is TRBJ2-7; TRBD1 might be the D (6 bases). Germline loops: CDR1 LGHNA, CDR2 YNFKEQ. This CDR3 comprises 15 residues. Trimming removed 2 bases at V and 1 base at J, with 12 bases between. The CDR3 DNA reads as TGTGCCAGCAGCCAAACTCAGGGGACGTCCTACGAGCAGTACTTC. This sequence encodes CASSQTQGTSYEQYF.

The CDR3 reads CASNLGGGHYNEQFF. CDR3 DNA sequence: TGTGCCAGCAACCTTGGGGGGGGCCATTACAATGAGCAGTTCTTC. J is TRBJ2-1 and V is TRBV5-5; TRBD2 is a possible D gene (7 bases). The V end was cut by 6 bases, the J end by 4 bases, with 17 bases between. Germline V gene lookup returns CDR1 SGHKS and CDR2 YYEKEE (reference sequence). The CDR3 extends over 15 amino acids.

The chain links TRBV7-3 to TRBJ2-4, with a tentative D call TRBD2 (5 bases). Germline CDR1 and CDR2: SGHTA and FQGTGA. The V end lost 4 bases, the J end lost 6 bases, and 13 bases lay between the germline ends. This CDR3 region has 14 residues. CDR3 nucleotide sequence: TGTGCCAGCAGCTCAAGAGGAGGAGGAAACATTCAGTACTTC. Residues: CASSSRGGGNIQYF.

This clone has a single count. CDR3 residues: CASSSDPYNEQFF. The CDR3 DNA sequence: TGTGCCAGCAGCTCCGACCCATACAATGAGCAGTTCTTC. The V call is TRBV7-2, the J call TRBJ2-1; no definite D call. Between the trimmed V and J ends, which lost 4 bases and 4 bases, there was a span of 8 bases. Germline V gives CDR1 SGHTA, CDR2 FQGNSA. The CDR3 spans 13 residues.

Only one count was recorded for this clone. Here the CDR3 reads CASSAGGLGSYEQYF. The DNA for the CDR3 is TGTGCCAGCAGCGCCGGTGGGTTGGGGAGTTACGAGCAGTACTTC. The rearrangement joins TRBV7-2 to TRBJ2-7; the D gene is possibly TRBD2 (5 bases). V lost 5 bases and J 4 bases, leaving 18 bases between the germline ends. The germline gives CDR1 SGHTA, CDR2 FQGNSA. The CDR3 runs 15 residues. Full variable domain (remainder filled in from reference TRBV7-2 and TRBJ2-7): GAGVSQSPSNKVTEKGKDVELRCDPISGHTALYWYRQSLGQGLEFLIYFQGNSAPDKSGLPSDRFSAERTGGSVSTLTIQRTQQEDSAVYLCASSAGGLGSYEQYFGPGTRLTVT.